The 28 T cell receptor beta chains presented below share a single source sample, sequenced in a study of cytomegalovirus exposure and HLA in healthy donors. The PCR was carried out with 60 Vbeta primers and 13 Jbeta primers. Sequencing used immunoSEQ multiplex PCR; TCRdb keeps in-frame clones, though not all of them. This sample's clone table lists about 74,000 clones. The sequenced sample consisted of PBMCs. The receptors shown here come from a female donor in good health and CMV-seropositive.

The chain combines TRBV27 with TRBJ2-7, with D tentatively TRBD1 (6 bases). In germline, CDR1 is MNHEY, CDR2 SMNVEV (reference sequence). CDR3 length: 14 amino acids. Trimming removed 5 bases from V and 2 bases from J, with 13 bases in between. CDR3 nucleotides: TGTGCCAGCAGTCTTACAGGGCATACCTACGAGCAGTACTTC. This gives the protein CASSLTGHTYEQYF.

This chain connects TRBV5-1 to TRBJ2-1; possibly TRBD2 for D (7 bases). Germline lookup yields CDR1 SGHRS and CDR2 YFSETQ. The V gene lost 8 bases and the J gene lost 8 bases, with 26 bases spanning the gap. The CDR3 has 16 amino acids. The CDR3 bases are TGCGCCAGTTCACCAAGGGGCGGGGGCCCTTCGGATGAGCAGTTCTTC. It encodes CASSPRGGGPSDEQFF.

This chain joins TRBV5-4 and TRBJ2-2, with a possible D match to TRBD1 (6 bases). The CDR3 runs to 17 residues. With 1 base removed from V and 5 bases from J, the gap between germline ends came to 18 bases. CDR1 and CDR2 from the germline V gene are SGHNT and YYREEE (reference sequence). The CDR3 nucleotides read TGTGCCAGCAGCTTGCCGGGACGGGCAGGGGCGACCGGGGAGCTGTTTTTT. Amino acid sequence: CASSLPGRAGATGELFF.

The rearrangement joins TRBV7-2 to TRBJ1-1; a possible D gene is TRBD1 (6 bases). The V gene lost 5 bases and the J gene lost 2 bases, with 15 bases spanning the gap. The CDR3 consists of 15 residues. Germline CDR1 reads SGHTA; CDR2 reads FQGNSA. The CDR3 loop reads CASSPYREGNTEAFF. The CDR3 DNA reads as TGTGCCAGCAGCCCATACAGGGAGGGTAACACTGAAGCTTTCTTT.

This sequence joins TRBV5-1 and TRBJ1-1, with D maybe TRBD1 (5 bases). Trimming left V 3 bases short and J 3 bases short, with 15 bases between. Germline CDR1 SGHRS, CDR2 YFSETQ. The CDR3 extends over 15 amino acids. DNA of the CDR3: TGCGCCAGCAGCTACCATCTCGGAGGGGACACTGAAGCTTTCTTT. It specifies CASSYHLGGDTEAFF.

The rearrangement joins TRBV18 to TRBJ1-2; D uncertain. V lost 2 bases and J lost 0, with 10 bases in between. The CDR3 length is 15 residues. Germline V gives CDR1 KGHSH, CDR2 LQKENI. The CDR3 DNA reads TGTGCCAGCTCACCAGCGACACTCACTAACTATGGCTACACCTTC. This translates into CASSPATLTNYGYTF. Filled out from reference TRBV18 and TRBJ1-2, the complete variable domain reads NAGVMQNPRHLVRRRGQEARLRCSPMKGHSHVYWYRQLPEEGLKFMVYLQKENIIDESGMPKERFSAEFPKEGPSILRIQQVVRGDSAAYFCASSPATLTNYGYTFGSGTRLTVV.

The chain employs TRBV7-8 and TRBJ2-7, with a possible D match to TRBD2 (5 bases). V was shortened by 2 bases and J by 3 bases, with 11 bases between the two germline ends. The germline V gene encodes CDR1 SGHVS and CDR2 FQNEAQ. The CDR3 totals 14 residues. The CDR3 DNA follows: TGTGCCAGCAGCTTAAATCTCGGAGGCTACGAGCAGTACTTC. Protein sequence: CASSLNLGGYEQYF.

J is TRBJ2-7 and V is TRBV5-1; D is possibly TRBD1 (6 bases). Per germline, CDR1 SGHRS and CDR2 YFSETQ. Trimming removed 4 bases at V and 6 bases at J, with 11 bases between. CDR3 length: 12 residues. CDR3 protein: CASSATGSEQYF. CDR3 sequence (DNA): TGCGCCAGCAGCGCCACAGGGAGCGAGCAGTACTTC. The full variable domain, in which reference TRBV5-1 and TRBJ2-7 provide the parts outside the CDR3, is KAGVTQTPRYLIKTRGQQVTLSCSPISGHRSVSWYQQTPGQGLQFLFEYFSETQRNKGNFPGRFSGRQFSNSRSEMNVSTLELGDSALYLCASSATGSEQYFGPGTRLTVT.

The V call is TRBV9, the J call TRBJ1-2, with D unresolved. CDR3 length equals 12 residues. Germline CDR1 is SGDLS and CDR2 is YYNGEE. The ends were cut back, 0 bases at V and 4 bases at J, with 4 bases in the middle. As DNA, the CDR3 is TGTGCCAGCAGCGTAGCCGGCTATGGCTACACCTTC. Translated, it gives CASSVAGYGYTF.

V and J are TRBV28 and TRBJ2-7; TRBD1 matches 8 bases. The CDR3 loop spans 16 amino acids. The germline V gene encodes CDR1 MDHEN and CDR2 SYDVKM. V shed 4 bases, J shed 1 base, and the junction held 9 bases outside the gene matches. The CDR3 is CASSSSGQGVSYEQYF. CDR3 nucleotides: TGTGCCAGCAGTTCCTCCGGACAGGGTGTGTCCTACGAGCAGTACTTC.

The V and J genes are TRBV10-3 and TRBJ2-3, with D possibly TRBD2 on 6 matching bases. This CDR3 comprises 13 residues. The germline gives CDR1 ENHRY, CDR2 SYGVKD. Deletions cut 2 bases from V and 6 bases from J, with 9 bases between. The CDR3: CAISEPGRDTQYF. The DNA for the CDR3 is TGTGCCATCAGTGAGCCAGGGAGGGATACGCAGTATTTT.

The genes are TRBV5-1 and TRBJ2-5; 8 bases are a match to TRBD2. This CDR3 spans 16 amino acids. Germline values: CDR1 SGHRS, CDR2 YFSETQ. Trimming took 4 bases from V and 2 from J; bases not matched to a gene: 10. In DNA form, the CDR3 reads TGCGCCAGCAGCCCCGCGGGAGGCACAATGCAAGAGACCCAGTACTTC. It is translated as CASSPAGGTMQETQYF.

The V call is TRBV7-8, the J call TRBJ2-7, with 8 bases fitting TRBD1. This CDR3 comprises 17 residues. Germline V gives CDR1 SGHVS, CDR2 FQNEAQ. J gave up 0 bases and V 5 bases, and 12 bases lay outside the gene matches. The CDR3 is CASSPRGTGWSSYEQYF. Written as DNA, the CDR3 is TGTGCCAGCAGCCCCCGGGGGACAGGCTGGAGCTCCTACGAGCAGTACTTC.

The chain joins TRBV5-4 to TRBJ1-2, with 7 bases matching TRBD1. CDR1 is SGHNT and CDR2 is YYREEE in the germline V gene (reference sequence). Unmatched junction bases numbered 6, after V lost 1 base and J lost 6 bases. This CDR3 contains 14 residues. In DNA, the CDR3 is TGTGCCAGCAGCTTGCAGACAGGGTGGAATGGCTACACCTTC. Protein sequence: CASSLQTGWNGYTF. Based on the CDR3 plus reference TRBV5-4 and TRBJ1-2, the full variable domain is ETGVTQSPTHLIKTRGQQVTLRCSSQSGHNTVSWYQQALGQGPQFIFQYYREEENGRGNFPPRFSGLQFPNYSSELNVNALELDDSALYLCASSLQTGWNGYTFGSGTRLTVV.

The V gene is TRBV9, the J gene TRBJ2-1, with 7 bases identical to TRBD2. Trimming cost V 3 bases and J 7 bases; bases outside gene matches: 7. This CDR3 is built from 14 residues. Germline CDR1 reads SGDLS; CDR2 reads YYNGEE. This chain's CDR3 is CASSARDYPNEQFF. CDR3 in DNA: TGTGCCAGCAGCGCCCGGGACTATCCGAATGAGCAGTTCTTC.

The rearrangement joins TRBV7-8 to TRBJ2-5; TRBD1 agrees at 9 bases. Looked up from germline, CDR1 is SGHVS and CDR2 is FQNEAQ. V lost 4 bases to trimming and J lost 5 bases; unmatched junction nucleotides: 5. The length of the CDR3 is 14 residues. In nucleotides, the CDR3 is TGTGCCAGCAGCTCAAACAGGGGGCAGGAGACCCAGTACTTC. Protein product: CASSSNRGQETQYF. The whole variable domain, remainder taken from reference TRBV7-8 and TRBJ2-5, is GAGVSQSPRYKVAKRGQDVALRCDPISGHVSLFWYQQALGQGPEFLTYFQNEAQLDKSGLPSDRFFAERPEGSVSTLKIQRTQQEDSAVYLCASSSNRGQETQYFGPGTRLLVL.

The rearrangement links TRBV30 to TRBJ1-2, with 8 bases matching TRBD1. The CDR3 is 16 residues long. Germline V gene data show CDR1 as GTSNPN and CDR2 as SVGIG (reference sequence). The V segment lost 4 bases and the J segment 3 bases; nucleotides outside the gene matches: 13. Here the CDR3 reads CAWTAPGGLNYYGYTF. CDR3 in DNA: TGTGCCTGGACCGCTCCAGGGGGCCTAAACTACTATGGCTACACCTTC.

The rearrangement joins TRBV7-9 to TRBJ2-1, with D possibly being TRBD1 (6 bases). Trimming shortened V by 2 bases and J by 10 bases, and 12 bases separated the two germline ends. Germline loops: CDR1 SEHNR, CDR2 FQNEAQ (reference sequence). The CDR3 is made up of 13 amino acids. CDR3 nucleotides: TGTGCCAGCAGCTTATTACAGGGCCTAGAGCAGTTCTTC. Translation gives CASSLLQGLEQFF.

In DNA, the CDR3 is TGTGCCAGCAGCCTCGCGGCTAGCGGGAGGGCAAACAATGAGCAGTTCTTC. It specifies CASSLAASGRANNEQFF. The chain joins TRBV11-2 to TRBJ2-1, with 12 bases aligning to TRBD2. V shed 5 bases and J 5 bases; nucleotides not matched to a gene: 10. Germline V lookup: CDR1 SGHAT, CDR2 FQNNGV. There are 17 residues in the CDR3.

This sequence joins TRBV10-3 and TRBJ2-1, with TRBD1 identical over 7 bases. The V gene end was trimmed by 5 bases and the J gene end by 7 bases; junction bases not matched to a gene: 11. The CDR3 is 15 residues long. CDR1 ENHRY and CDR2 SYGVKD come from the germline V gene. This CDR3 is CAISSDRVLENEQFF. The CDR3 bases are TGTGCCATCAGTTCAGACAGGGTCTTAGAAAATGAGCAGTTCTTC.

As DNA, the CDR3 is TGTGCCAGCAGTTACTCGCTAGCGGACTCCTACAATGAGCAGTTCTTC. Residues: CASSYSLADSYNEQFF. This sequence joins TRBV6-5 and TRBJ2-1, with 7 bases fitting TRBD2. This CDR3 contains 16 residues. The J segment lost 0 bases and the V segment lost 0 bases, leaving 2 bases of the junction unmatched. Germline V lookup: CDR1 MNHEY, CDR2 SVGAGI.

J is TRBJ2-7 and V is TRBV2, with a possible D match to TRBD2 (5 bases). The V end was cut by 4 bases, the J end by 4 bases, with 23 bases between. The CDR3 is 17 residues long. Germline V gene lookup returns CDR1 SNHLY and CDR2 FYNNEI. The CDR3 here is CASSASWGEPGWYEQYF. The CDR3 DNA sequence: TGTGCCAGCAGTGCCTCCTGGGGAGAACCCGGTTGGTACGAGCAGTACTTC.

The chain couples TRBV2 to TRBJ1-4; perhaps TRBD1 as D (5 bases). CDR1 and CDR2 (germline): SNHLY, FYNNEI. CDR3 length: 15 residues. V was cut by 6 bases and J by 0 bases, with 11 bases left in between. The DNA of the CDR3 is TGTGCCAGCAGAATCACAGGCGCAACTAATGAAAAACTGTTTTTT. As protein: CASRITGATNEKLFF.

The chain joins TRBV28 to TRBJ1-2; tentative D call: TRBD1 (5 bases). Germline values: CDR1 MDHEN, CDR2 SYDVKM. The germline V and J ends were trimmed by 3 bases and 7 bases, with 18 bases remaining between them. The CDR3 runs to 15 residues. The chain's CDR3 is CASSLHTTGVGGYTF. The CDR3, as DNA: TGTGCCAGCAGTTTGCATACTACAGGAGTGGGTGGCTACACCTTC.

V usage is TRBV28 and J usage is TRBJ1-5; no reliable D call. Trimming removed 2 bases at V and 3 bases at J, with 17 bases between. This CDR3 contains 17 residues. Germline CDR1 and CDR2: MDHEN and SYDVKM. CDR3 loop: CASSLTQAPRYNQPQHF. CDR3 bases: TGTGCCAGCAGTTTAACCCAGGCCCCCAGATACAATCAGCCCCAGCATTTT.

The chain is built from TRBV27 and TRBJ1-2; the match to TRBD1 covers 7 bases. Germline loops: CDR1 MNHEY, CDR2 SMNVEV (reference sequence). Trimming took 6 bases from V and 4 from J; bases not matched to a gene: 5. The length of the CDR3 is 13 residues. CDR3 amino acids: CASSGSGGYGYTF. As DNA, the CDR3 is TGTGCCAGCAGCGGGTCAGGGGGCTATGGCTACACCTTC.

This chain joins TRBV2 and TRBJ1-1; a weak D match, TRBD1 (5 bases). The length of the CDR3 is 14 residues. Germline V CDR1 and CDR2: SNHLY, FYNNEI. V was shortened by 5 bases and J by 4 bases, with 14 bases between the two germline ends. The CDR3 loop reads CASSSSPRGTEAFF. Written as DNA, the CDR3 is TGTGCCAGCAGTTCGAGTCCTAGGGGCACTGAAGCTTTCTTT.

This rearrangement joins TRBV6-1 to TRBJ1-1, with TRBD1 matching over 10 bases. Germline V gene sequence: CDR1 MNHNS, CDR2 SASEGT. The CDR3 totals 15 residues. J gave up 7 bases and V 4 bases, and 9 bases lay outside the gene matches. For the CDR3, the DNA is TGTGCCAGCAGTGTAAGAGACAGGGGGCCAGTTGAAGCTTTCTTT. Its translation is CASSVRDRGPVEAFF.